Sequencing of this T cell receptor (beta chain) was carried out in a study of response to subunit inactivated influenza vaccine. In germline, CDR1 is SNHLY, CDR2 FYNNEI. With 8 bases removed from V and 1 base from J, the gap between germline ends came to 12 bases. This CDR3 comprises 14 residues. Whole-study findings and limits: That few new T cells are recruited by each seasonal influenza vaccination was the authors' suggestion.

Using its own MiXCR run on the RT-PCR reads, TCRdb lists one record per CDR3 protein. The data contain hundreds of thousands of distinct CDR3 sequences, 10% to 15% of them singletons. This clonotype was counted between two and nine times. What it binds is unknown. The TCR originated in a man aged 50-60 years who received an inactivated influenza vaccine. The gene calls are TRBV2 and TRBJ2-1, with D perhaps TRBD2 (6 bases). Sequencing used PBMCs from blood, obtained about 6 weeks after vaccination. The CDR3 region has the DNA TGTGCCAGCGGACTAAGGTTTTCCTACAATGAGCAGTTCTTC. Its translation is CASGLRFSYNEQFF.